Below, 32 T cell receptor beta chains from the same sample are listed, as sequenced in a study of STAT5B mutations in CD4+ large granular lymphocyte leukemia. The assay was immunoSEQ multiplex PCR, and TCRdb's table has in-frame clones only and misses some. The table has more than 30,000 clones, under 85% seen once. Sequencing was performed on CD4+ T cells from blood buffy coats. These receptor sequences come from a human donor in good health.

The rearrangement uses TRBV6-6 and TRBJ2-2; D might be TRBD1 (7 bases). The CDR3 sequence is 15 residues long. CDR1 is MNHNY, CDR2 SVGAGI, per germline (reference sequence). V dropped 7 bases and J dropped 5 bases, with 17 bases sitting between them. The chain's CDR3 is CASKPAAGGTGELFF. The CDR3 DNA is TGTGCCAGCAAACCAGCAGCAGGGGGGACCGGGGAGCTGTTTTTT.

The chain employs TRBV5-1 and TRBJ2-7; a possible D gene is TRBD2 (6 bases). Germline CDR1 is SGHRS and CDR2 is YFSETQ. This CDR3 has 13 amino acids. The V end lost 0 bases, the J end lost 4 bases, and 8 bases lay between the germline ends. The CDR3 region has the DNA TGCGCCAGCAGCTTGGATGGAGGGTACGAGCAGTACTTC. Encoded protein: CASSLDGGYEQYF.

This clone was seen a few times. The chain uses TRBV4-2 and TRBJ1-2, with 8 bases aligning to TRBD1. CDR3 size: 15 residues. Trimming took 4 bases from V and 4 from J; bases not matched to a gene: 8. From germline, CDR1 is LGHNA and CDR2 YNFKEQ. The CDR3 DNA reads as TGTGCCAGCAGCCCAAACCAGGGGGCACTCTATGGCTACACCTTC. Translated, it gives CASSPNQGALYGYTF.

This chain links TRBV5-1 with TRBJ2-1; tentative D call: TRBD2 (7 bases). Germline V CDR1 and CDR2: SGHRS, YFSETQ. There are 15 residues in the CDR3. V was shortened by 6 bases and J by 7 bases, with 20 bases between the two germline ends. The CDR3 loop is CASTLLGGAGNEQFF. CDR3 in DNA: TGCGCCAGCACCCTACTAGGGGGGGCCGGTAATGAGCAGTTCTTC.

The chain couples TRBV6-4 to TRBJ2-3; weak D call: TRBD2 (5 bases). This CDR3 comprises 15 residues. V was clipped by 2 bases and J by 0 bases, with 9 bases between them. The germline V gene has CDR1 MRHNA and CDR2 SNTAGT. The CDR3 reads CASSDGSGSTDTQYF. The CDR3 bases are TGTGCCAGCAGTGACGGCAGCGGAAGCACAGATACGCAGTATTTT.

The rearrangement uses TRBV2 and TRBJ1-4, with D possibly TRBD1 on 5 matching bases. Germline CDR1 reads SNHLY; CDR2 reads FYNNEI. Trimming took 8 bases from V and 3 from J, leaving 13 bases between them. The CDR3 totals 14 residues. The CDR3 here is CASERGAANEKLFF. CDR3 nucleotide sequence: TGTGCCAGCGAAAGGGGCGCAGCTAATGAAAAACTGTTTTTT.

The chain recombines TRBV5-1 with TRBJ2-3; D gene ambiguous. V was shortened by 1 base and J by 0 bases, with 18 bases between the two germline ends. The CDR3 length is 18 residues. Germline assignment: CDR1 SGHRS and CDR2 YFSETQ. The CDR3 DNA follows: TGCGCCAGCAGCTTGTACGGTTTGTCAGGTTCTAGCACAGATACGCAGTATTTT. This encodes CASSLYGLSGSSTDTQYF.

The chain recombines TRBV28 with TRBJ2-7; D is ambiguous. The length of the CDR3 is 13 residues. V was shortened by 3 bases and J by 2 bases, with 8 bases between the two germline ends. Germline V CDR1 and CDR2: MDHEN, SYDVKM. CDR3 amino acids: CASSFDAAYEQYF. In DNA, the CDR3 is TGTGCCAGCAGTTTTGATGCAGCCTACGAGCAGTACTTC.

As concerns this clone: The germline gene is not matched at one end of the junction; a read error may be the cause. CDR3 nucleotide sequence: TGTGCCAGCAGCCTAGCGGGAAGCTCTGGGGCCAACGTCCTGACTTTC. Translation gives CASSLAGSSGANVLTF. This chain links TRBV7-2 with TRBJ2-6; 9 positions agree with TRBD2. Germline CDR1 is SGHTA and CDR2 is FQGNSA. The CDR3 loop spans 16 amino acids.

This chain joins TRBV5-6 and TRBJ2-5; TRBD2 agrees at 8 bases. The CDR3 covers 15 residues. Unmatched junction bases numbered 7, after V lost 3 bases and J lost 3 bases. Germline assignment: CDR1 SGHDT and CDR2 YYEEEE. CDR3 sequence: CASSSPAGGKETQYF. The DNA of the CDR3 is TGTGCCAGCAGCTCCCCGGCGGGGGGAAAAGAGACCCAGTACTTC.

The V and J genes are TRBV28 and TRBJ1-1; no clear D. This CDR3 is built from 12 residues. Germline V lookup: CDR1 MDHEN, CDR2 SYDVKM. V lost 8 bases and J 6 bases, leaving 13 bases between the germline ends. DNA for the CDR3: TGTGCCAGCTCTCCACTTGTATCTGAAGCTTTCTTT. Translated: CASSPLVSEAFF.

The rearrangement uses TRBV5-1 and TRBJ1-4; D is possibly TRBD1 (6 bases). V lost 3 bases and J 7 bases, leaving 19 bases between the germline ends. CDR3 length: 16 amino acids. CDR1 SGHRS and CDR2 YFSETQ come from the germline V gene. The CDR3 reads CASSWSVGGGGEKLFF. CDR3 DNA sequence: TGCGCCAGCAGCTGGAGCGTTGGAGGGGGAGGTGAAAAACTGTTTTTT. Filled out from reference TRBV5-1 and TRBJ1-4, the complete variable domain reads KAGVTQTPRYLIKTRGQQVTLSCSPISGHRSVSWYQQTPGQGLQFLFEYFSETQRNKGNFPGRFSGRQFSNSRSEMNVSTLELGDSALYLCASSWSVGGGGEKLFFGSGTQLSVL.

The rearrangement joins TRBV6-1 to TRBJ2-3; perhaps TRBD1 as D (6 bases). The CDR3 runs 15 residues. Per the germline V gene, CDR1 is MNHNS and CDR2 is SASEGT. Trimming took off 3 bases at V and 4 bases at J, with 14 bases between the two ends. The DNA for the CDR3 is TGTGCCAGCAGTGACCAGGGGATCTTCCCAGATACGCAGTATTTT. It specifies CASSDQGIFPDTQYF.

As for this clone: Just one base apart from a much larger clone, this may be a read error. Within the sample, other DNA sequences also encode this same CDR3. V gene TRBV6-5 combines with J gene TRBJ1-2, with 7 bases lining up with TRBD1. Per germline, CDR1 MNHEY and CDR2 SVGAGI. The CDR3 runs to 13 residues. Trimming took 4 bases from V and 2 from J; bases not matched to a gene: 1. Written as DNA, the CDR3 is TGTGCCAGCAGTTCGACAGGGAACTATGGCTACACCTTC. Protein product: CASSSTGNYGYTF.

The CDR3 loop reads CASSESAINTGELFF. Written as DNA, the CDR3 is TGTGCCAGCAGTGAGTCAGCTATTAACACCGGGGAGCTGTTTTTT. The chain uses TRBV2 and TRBJ2-2; no clear D gene. The V gene lost 3 bases and the J gene lost 2 bases, with 10 bases spanning the gap. The CDR3 is 15 amino acids. Germline V gene sequence: CDR1 SNHLY, CDR2 FYNNEI.

Comment on this clone: At one of its ends the junction is not consistent with the germline gene, which may arise from a read error. The CDR3 DNA reads TGCGCCAGCAACTTGGGGTATCCTAGCGGGAGGGCTTGGTACAATGAGCAGTTCTTC. Residues: CASNLGYPSGRAWYNEQFF. The chain combines TRBV5-1 with TRBJ2-1, with 12 nucleotides matching TRBD2. This CDR3 spans 19 amino acids. Germline assignment: CDR1 SGHRS and CDR2 YFSETQ.

V gene TRBV7-2 combines with J gene TRBJ2-7, with D unresolved. Trimming left V 1 base short and J 5 bases short, with 3 bases between. The CDR3 is 11 amino acids. Germline lookup yields CDR1 SGHTA and CDR2 FQGNSA. This chain's CDR3 is CASSLEHEQYF. In DNA, the CDR3 is TGTGCCAGCAGCTTAGAGCACGAGCAGTACTTC.

This chain uses TRBV5-1 with TRBJ2-6; 9 bases are a match to TRBD1. Germline-derived CDR1 and CDR2 are SGHRS and YFSETQ. The CDR3 is 16 residues long. V lost 3 bases to trimming and J lost 2 bases; unmatched junction nucleotides: 3. The CDR3 loop is CASSWGDRAGANVLTF. CDR3 DNA sequence: TGCGCCAGCAGCTGGGGGGACAGGGCTGGGGCCAACGTCCTGACTTTC.

This clone was detected only once. The chain has TRBV10-3 and TRBJ2-2; D may correspond to TRBD1 or TRBD2 (5 bases each). Germline V gives CDR1 ENHRY, CDR2 SYGVKD. V gave up 4 bases and J gave up 0 bases, with 12 bases separating them. The CDR3 sequence is 16 residues long. The CDR3 DNA sequence: TGTGCCATCAGTGGGCCGGGGACCGCGAACACCGGGGAGCTGTTTTTT. Its translation: CAISGPGTANTGELFF.

The sample holds one count of this clone. The chain couples TRBV28 to TRBJ2-1; 10 bases are shared with TRBD2. Germline-derived CDR1 and CDR2 are MDHEN and SYDVKM. CDR3 length equals 16 residues. V trimming: 2 bases; J trimming: 9 bases; junction bases outside the gene matches: 10. The CDR3 loop is CASSLGGSGRRGEQFF. The CDR3 DNA follows: TGTGCCAGCAGTTTAGGGGGTAGCGGGAGGAGGGGTGAGCAGTTCTTC. Using reference TRBV28 and TRBJ2-1 for the parts outside the CDR3, the full variable domain is DVKVTQSSRYLVKRTGEKVFLECVQDMDHENMFWYRQDPGLGLRLIYFSYDVKMKEKGDIPEGYSVSREKKERFSLILESASTNQTSMYLCASSLGGSGRRGEQFFGPGTRLTVL.

In this sample, this clone turned up a few times. The CDR3 DNA reads TGTGCCAGCAGTTACTCAACGGGGCTCTACGAGCAGTACTTC. Amino acid sequence: CASSYSTGLYEQYF. The V call is TRBV6-6, the J call TRBJ2-7; perhaps D is TRBD1 or TRBD2 (5 bases each). The germline gives CDR1 MNHNY, CDR2 SVGAGI (reference sequence). The CDR3 consists of 14 residues. Trimming pared 0 bases from V and 3 bases from J, leaving 9 bases between.

The chain uses TRBV5-6 and TRBJ1-1; D perhaps matches TRBD1 (5 bases). Germline V gives CDR1 SGHDT, CDR2 YYEEEE. The CDR3 is 16 residues long. V shed 1 base and J shed 5 bases, with 18 bases lying between them. CDR3 DNA sequence: TGTGCCAGCAGCTTGCAAAAGTCGGGGCGGAGGACTGAAGCTTTCTTT. Protein product: CASSLQKSGRRTEAFF.

This chain uses TRBV5-1 with TRBJ2-7; D gene uncertain. With 0 bases removed from V and 6 bases from J, the gap between germline ends came to 13 bases. CDR3 size: 14 residues. Per the germline V gene, CDR1 is SGHRS and CDR2 is YFSETQ. The CDR3 DNA reads TGCGCCAGCAGCTTGGCTCTGACTGGCGCCGAGCAGTACTTC. As protein: CASSLALTGAEQYF. Looking up the rest from reference TRBV5-1 and TRBJ2-7 gives the full variable domain: KAGVTQTPRYLIKTRGQQVTLSCSPISGHRSVSWYQQTPGQGLQFLFEYFSETQRNKGNFPGRFSGRQFSNSRSEMNVSTLELGDSALYLCASSLALTGAEQYFGPGTRLTVT.

A few counts support this clone. The chain links TRBV2 to TRBJ2-2; D not resolved. CDR1 and CDR2 (germline): SNHLY, FYNNEI. Between the trimmed V and J ends, which lost 8 bases and 3 bases, there was a span of 7 bases. The CDR3 totals 12 residues. The CDR3 loop is CASRGDTGELFF. The DNA of the CDR3 is TGTGCCAGCCGTGGGGACACCGGGGAGCTGTTTTTT.

This chain connects TRBV6-5 to TRBJ1-2, with 8 positions matching TRBD1. CDR1 is MNHEY and CDR2 is SVGAGI in the germline V gene. The CDR3 loop spans 12 amino acids. The junction had 2 bases not matched to a gene; V was cut back by 6 bases and J by 5 bases. In DNA form, the CDR3 reads TGTGCCAGCAGGGGACAGGTGTATGGCTACACCTTC. It codes for CASRGQVYGYTF.

The V call is TRBV28, the J call TRBJ1-2; the D is unclear. Germline V CDR1 and CDR2: MDHEN, SYDVKM. Trimming removed 2 bases from V and 4 bases from J, with 11 bases in between. The CDR3 length is 14 residues. The CDR3 sequence: CASSLVLQLYGYTF. The CDR3 nucleotides are TGTGCCAGCAGTTTAGTATTACAGCTCTATGGCTACACCTTC.

There are a few counts of this clone. This chain uses TRBV5-1 with TRBJ2-2; the D gene is possibly TRBD1 (6 bases). Germline lookup yields CDR1 SGHRS and CDR2 YFSETQ. The CDR3 sequence is 17 residues long. V was cut by 4 bases and J by 4 bases, with 20 bases left in between. The CDR3 region has the DNA TGCGCCAGCAGCGAACGCATACAGGGTTCGGGCACCGGGGAGCTGTTTTTT. As protein: CASSERIQGSGTGELFF.

The J gene is TRBJ2-3, the V gene TRBV27, with 13 bases aligning to TRBD2. Germline CDR1 and CDR2: MNHEY and SMNVEV (reference sequence). This CDR3 is 16 amino acids long. V was clipped by 0 bases and J by 5 bases; unmatched bases: 2. The CDR3 region has the DNA TGTGCCAGCAGTTTATCGCGACTAGCGGGGGGAGATACGCAGTATTTT. Translation: CASSLSRLAGGDTQYF.

This clone was observed a few times. The chain combines TRBV5-1 with TRBJ1-1, with TRBD1 matching over 8 bases. The CDR3 contains 15 residues. From germline, CDR1 is SGHRS and CDR2 YFSETQ. V shed 7 bases and J 5 bases; nucleotides not matched to a gene: 13. CDR3 in amino acids: CASALEGRGRTEAFF. Written as DNA, the CDR3 is TGCGCCAGCGCTTTGGAAGGCAGGGGGCGAACTGAAGCTTTCTTT. The full variable domain, in which reference TRBV5-1 and TRBJ1-1 provide the parts outside the CDR3, is KAGVTQTPRYLIKTRGQQVTLSCSPISGHRSVSWYQQTPGQGLQFLFEYFSETQRNKGNFPGRFSGRQFSNSRSEMNVSTLELGDSALYLCASALEGRGRTEAFFGQGTRLTVV.

The chain recombines TRBV9 with TRBJ2-4, with 8 bases that match TRBD1. Germline values: CDR1 SGDLS, CDR2 YYNGEE. CDR3 length: 15 amino acids. V dropped 3 bases and J dropped 0; count of bases not matched to a gene: 2. This CDR3 reads CASSEQGGAKNIQYF. As DNA, the CDR3 is TGTGCCAGCAGCGAACAGGGGGGAGCCAAAAACATTCAGTACTTC. The full variable domain, completed using reference TRBV9 and TRBJ2-4, is DSGVTQTPKHLITATGQRVTLRCSPRSGDLSVYWYQQSLDQGLQFLIQYYNGEERAKGNILERFSAQQFPDLHSELNLSSLELGDSALYFCASSEQGGAKNIQYFGAGTRLSVL.

The chain recombines TRBV7-9 with TRBJ2-5; maybe TRBD1 (6 bases). Germline V gene lookup returns CDR1 SEHNR and CDR2 FQNEAQ (reference sequence). The CDR3 loop spans 14 amino acids. V was shortened by 7 bases and J by 5 bases, with 17 bases between the two germline ends. CDR3 in DNA: TGTGCCAGCATCCTACAGGGTATTGGGGAGACCCAGTACTTC. This translates into CASILQGIGETQYF. The entire variable domain, with the rest obtained from reference TRBV7-9 and TRBJ2-5, is as follows: DTGVSQNPRHKITKRGQNVTFRCDPISEHNRLYWYRQTLGQGPEFLTYFQNEAQLEKSRLLSDRFSAERPKGSFSTLEIQRTEQGDSAMYLCASILQGIGETQYFGPGTRLLVL.

J is TRBJ2-7 and V is TRBV19, with a weak D call TRBD1 (5 bases). The CDR3 has 15 residues. Germline CDR1 is LNHDA and CDR2 is SQIVND (reference sequence). V shed 7 bases and J shed 6 bases, with 22 bases lying between them. CDR3 protein: CASTNRGSGMGEQYF. The CDR3 bases are TGTGCCAGTACCAACCGTGGTTCAGGGATGGGCGAGCAGTACTTC.